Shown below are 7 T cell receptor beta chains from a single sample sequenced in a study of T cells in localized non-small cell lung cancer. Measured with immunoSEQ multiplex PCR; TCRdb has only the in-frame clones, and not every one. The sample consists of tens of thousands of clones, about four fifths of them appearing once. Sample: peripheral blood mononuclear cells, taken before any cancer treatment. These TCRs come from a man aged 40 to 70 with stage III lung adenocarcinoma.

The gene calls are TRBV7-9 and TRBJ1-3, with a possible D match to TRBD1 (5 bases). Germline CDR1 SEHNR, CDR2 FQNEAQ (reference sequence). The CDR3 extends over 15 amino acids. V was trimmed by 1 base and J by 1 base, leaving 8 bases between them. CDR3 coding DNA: TGTGCCAGCAGCTTAGTGGCAGGGTCTGGAAACACCATATATTTT. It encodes CASSLVAGSGNTIYF.

The CDR3: CASSVDPVGAPYEQYF. Here the CDR3 DNA reads TGTGCCAGCAGCGTAGACCCCGTCGGGGCCCCCTACGAGCAGTACTTC. This chain uses TRBV9 with TRBJ2-7; D is perhaps TRBD1 or TRBD2 (5 bases each). This CDR3 region has 16 residues. Germline V gene lookup returns CDR1 SGDLS and CDR2 YYNGEE. V dropped 0 bases and J dropped 2 bases, with 15 bases sitting between them. The variable domain in full, with the rest retrieved from reference TRBV9 and TRBJ2-7, is DSGVTQTPKHLITATGQRVTLRCSPRSGDLSVYWYQQSLDQGLQFLIQYYNGEERAKGNILERFSAQQFPDLHSELNLSSLELGDSALYFCASSVDPVGAPYEQYFGPGTRLTVT.

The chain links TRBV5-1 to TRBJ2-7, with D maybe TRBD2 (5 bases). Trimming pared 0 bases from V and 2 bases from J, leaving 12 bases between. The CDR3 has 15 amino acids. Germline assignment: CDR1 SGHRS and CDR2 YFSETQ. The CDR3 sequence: CASSLAVAGAYEQYF. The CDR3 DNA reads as TGCGCCAGCAGCTTGGCCGTGGCCGGGGCCTACGAGCAGTACTTC.

CDR3 coding DNA: TGTGCCAGCAGTCAGGGTTCGGCTAACTATGGCTACACCTTC. This gives the protein CASSQGSANYGYTF. The chain joins TRBV28 to TRBJ1-2; D may be TRBD1 (5 bases). Trimming removed 5 bases from V and 0 bases from J, with 10 bases in between. The CDR3 covers 14 residues. The V gene's germline CDR1 is MDHEN and CDR2 SYDVKM.

The CDR3 reads CASSIGPQHTYSNQPQHF. Here the CDR3 DNA reads TGTGCCAGTAGTATAGGGCCCCAACACACGTATAGCAATCAGCCCCAGCATTTT. The chain links TRBV19 to TRBJ1-5; D gene ambiguous. The CDR3 has 18 residues. Germline V CDR1 and CDR2: LNHDA, SQIVND (reference sequence). The V gene lost 1 base and the J gene lost 0 bases, with 16 bases spanning the gap.

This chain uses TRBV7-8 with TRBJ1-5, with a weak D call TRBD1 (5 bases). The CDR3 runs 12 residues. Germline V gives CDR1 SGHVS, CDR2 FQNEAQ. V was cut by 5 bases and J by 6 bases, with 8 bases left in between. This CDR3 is CASSDDSQPQHF. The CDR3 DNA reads TGTGCCAGCAGCGACGACAGTCAGCCCCAGCATTTT.

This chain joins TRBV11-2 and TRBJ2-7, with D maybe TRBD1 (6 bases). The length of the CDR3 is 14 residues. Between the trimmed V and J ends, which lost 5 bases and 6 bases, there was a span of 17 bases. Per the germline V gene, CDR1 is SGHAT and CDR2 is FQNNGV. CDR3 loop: CASSLSIRGSEQYV. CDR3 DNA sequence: TGTGCCAGCAGCCTAAGTATCAGGGGATCCGAGCAGTACGTC.